The 21 T cell receptor beta chains listed next were all sequenced from one sample in a study of identical twins (TCRdb year 2016). Receptors were amplified or captured by 5' RACE. These reads were obtained on an Illumina HiSeq 2000. Using fastp at Q25 and MiXCR, TCRdb reprocessed the public reads and kept productive beta chains. Rows with one shared CDR3 protein collapse into an entry with the most common genes and DNA. The sample table contains around 570,000 distinct CDR3 sequences; only one count was recorded for just under 10% of them. The ten largest clones add up to roughly 3% of the sample. These records were also assigned to another study, of yellow fever vaccine responses in identical twins.

The sequenced sample consisted of PBMCs. Receptors originate from a woman aged 18-29 years in good health.

The sample holds a few counts of this clonotype. CDR3 in DNA: TGTGCCAGCAGTTCCCCCGGGACTAGCGTCACCGGGGAGCTGTTTTTT. It is translated as CASSSPGTSVTGELFF. The chain is built from TRBV12-3 or TRBV12-4 and TRBJ2-2; 10 positions match TRBD2. With 4 bases clipped from V and 4 bases from J, the junction kept 6 bases outside the gene matches. There are 16 residues in the CDR3.

CDR3 sequence (DNA): TGTGCCAGCAGTTTGGCACAGCGCTACAATGAGCAGTTCTTC. This codes for CASSLAQRYNEQFF. V is TRBV28 and J is TRBJ2-1, with D hard to call. The CDR3 is 14 amino acids. Trimming shortened V by 3 bases and J by 3 bases, and 9 bases separated the two germline ends. Germline assignment: CDR1 MDHEN and CDR2 SYDVKM.

This clonotype was detected many times. The chain joins TRBV6-5 to TRBJ2-1; 8 bases are shared with TRBD2. The length of the CDR3 is 18 residues. In germline, CDR1 is MNHEY, CDR2 SVGAGI. After removal of 0 bases from V and 1 base from J, the junction contained 8 bases not matched to a gene. CDR3 loop: CASSYSPATSASYNEQFF. CDR3 DNA: TGTGCCAGCAGTTACTCCCCCGCGACTAGCGCTTCCTACAATGAGCAGTTCTTC.

The rearrangement links TRBV7-9 to TRBJ2-7; weak D call: TRBD2 (5 bases). The CDR3 sequence is 15 residues long. Germline CDR1 reads SEHNR; CDR2 reads FQNEAQ (reference sequence). Trimming stripped 2 bases from V and 5 bases from J, with 16 bases between. The chain's CDR3 is CASSLWSSFLDEQYF. In nucleotides, the CDR3 is TGTGCCAGCAGCTTATGGTCTAGCTTTCTTGACGAGCAGTACTTC.

As regards this clonotype: A much larger clone lies one base from this, so it may be a read error. The chain carries TRBV11-2 and TRBJ2-5, with a possible D match to TRBD2 (6 bases). The V gene's germline CDR1 is SGHAT and CDR2 FQNNGV. The CDR3 spans 13 residues. CDR3 amino acids: CAGSLERVETQYF. DNA of the CDR3: TGTGCCGGCAGCTTGGAGCGGGTAGAGACCCAGTACTTC.

V gene TRBV7-9 combines with J gene TRBJ2-1; 10 bases align to TRBD1. Germline V lookup: CDR1 SEHNR, CDR2 FQNEAQ (reference sequence). The CDR3 loop spans 15 amino acids. The trim removed 5 bases at V and 4 bases at J, leaving 5 bases unmatched. The chain's CDR3 is CASSGQGESYNEQFF. CDR3 in DNA: TGTGCCAGCAGCGGACAGGGGGAGTCTTACAATGAGCAGTTCTTC.

Only a few counts were recorded for this clonotype. The gene calls are TRBV7-3 and TRBJ2-2, with D maybe TRBD1 (6 bases). This CDR3 has 16 residues. Per the germline V gene, CDR1 is SGHTA and CDR2 is FQGTGA. The ends were cut back, 5 bases at V and 1 base at J, with 14 bases in the middle. CDR3 bases: TGTGCCAGCAGCCCCAGGACAGCGAAGAACACCGGGGAGCTGTTTTTT. Residues: CASSPRTAKNTGELFF. Filled out from reference TRBV7-3 and TRBJ2-2, the complete variable domain reads GAGVSQTPSNKVTEKGKYVELRCDPISGHTALYWYRQSLGQGPEFLIYFQGTGAADDSGLPNDRFFAVRPEGSVSTLKIQRTERGDSAVYLCASSPRTAKNTGELFFGEGSRLTVL.

This chain connects TRBV20-1 to TRBJ1-1; D uncertain. The CDR3 length is 12 residues. Germline CDR1 and CDR2: DFQATT and SNEGSKA (reference sequence). V was pared by 6 bases and J by 0 bases, with 8 bases between. Here the CDR3 reads CSALALNTEAFF. The CDR3 nucleotides read TGCAGTGCCCTGGCCCTGAACACTGAAGCTTTCTTT.

This clonotype was picked up many times. V usage is TRBV12-3 or TRBV12-4 and J usage is TRBJ2-7, with 8 bases fitting TRBD1. The junction had 5 bases not matched to a gene; V was cut back by 2 bases and J by 5 bases. CDR3 length equals 14 residues. The CDR3 DNA follows: TGTGCCAGCAGTTTAAGACAGGGGAGGCACGAGCAGTACTTC. It codes for CASSLRQGRHEQYF.

This clonotype was seen only a few times. The rearrangement joins TRBV20-1 to TRBJ2-7, with TRBD2 matching over 10 bases. Germline lookup yields CDR1 DFQATT and CDR2 SNEGSKA (reference sequence). The length of the CDR3 is 15 residues. Unmatched junction bases numbered 5, after V lost 1 base and J lost 2 bases. DNA of the CDR3: TGCAGTGCTAGAGGAGCTAGCGGGAGAACCTACGAGCAGTACTTC. Translating gives CSARGASGRTYEQYF.

The V call is TRBV12-3 or TRBV12-4, the J call TRBJ2-7, with TRBD2 identical over 8 bases. The CDR3 runs 14 residues. Losses at the gene ends were 3 bases for V and 6 bases for J; bases not matched to a gene: 7. CDR3 nucleotide sequence: TGTGCCAGCAGTTTTAGAGCGGGAGCGCCCGAGCAGTACTTC. Protein product: CASSFRAGAPEQYF.

V and J are TRBV24-1 and TRBJ2-3; 9 nucleotides line up with TRBD2. From germline, CDR1 is KGHDR and CDR2 SFDVKD. This CDR3 has 16 residues. The ends lost 9 bases at V and 4 bases at J; junction bases unmatched: 13. CDR3 nucleotides: TGTGCCACCGATGATCCGGCGACTAGCGGAGCAGATACGCAGTATTTT. Its translation is CATDDPATSGADTQYF.

This clonotype was counted a few times. The chain recombines TRBV6-1 with TRBJ2-7; weak D call: TRBD1 (6 bases). Germline V gene data show CDR1 as MNHNS and CDR2 as SASEGT. Trimming cost V 4 bases and J 3 bases, with 13 bases left between them. The CDR3 totals 14 residues. The CDR3 DNA sequence: TGTGCCAGCAGTGGTTCGGACAGACTCTACGAGCAGTACTTC. As protein: CASSGSDRLYEQYF.

This clonotype appeared a few times. The V and J genes are TRBV10-3 and TRBJ2-2, with D unresolved. The CDR3 length is 12 residues. Germline V gives CDR1 ENHRY, CDR2 SYGVKD. Trimming stripped 8 bases from V and 9 bases from J, with 13 bases between. The CDR3 nucleotides read TGTGCCATCGGCGCAGGCCAAAGGGAGCTGTTTTTT. This sequence encodes CAIGAGQRELFF.

This clonotype showed up just a few times. This chain connects TRBV20-1 to TRBJ2-7; maybe TRBD1 (5 bases). Trimming pared 5 bases from V and 2 bases from J, leaving 10 bases between. Germline loops: CDR1 DFQATT, CDR2 SNEGSKA (reference sequence). The CDR3 has 12 residues. In nucleotides, the CDR3 is TGCAGTGCTCGACAGTTAACCTACGAGCAGTACTTC. This encodes CSARQLTYEQYF.

This clonotype was detected many times. The chain employs TRBV7-2 and TRBJ2-7; D is possibly TRBD1 or TRBD2 (5 bases each). The ends were cut back, 5 bases at V and 3 bases at J, with 11 bases in the middle. There are 13 residues in the CDR3. Germline V gene sequence: CDR1 SGHTA, CDR2 FQGNSA. The chain's CDR3 is CASSTRDGYEQYF. The DNA of the CDR3 is TGTGCCAGCAGCACCCGGGACGGCTACGAGCAGTACTTC.

This clonotype was picked up a small number of times. The V call is TRBV28, the J call TRBJ2-7; D possibly corresponds to TRBD1 (5 bases). The CDR3 loop spans 14 amino acids. Germline V gene sequence: CDR1 MDHEN, CDR2 SYDVKM. V was clipped by 6 bases and J by 0 bases, with 12 bases between them. Here the CDR3 reads CASSPLDTSYEQYF. The CDR3 nucleotides read TGTGCCAGCAGCCCTCTGGACACCTCCTACGAGCAGTACTTC.

In its sample, this clonotype was seen a few times. The chain links TRBV24-1 to TRBJ2-1; D uncertain. This CDR3 spans 13 amino acids. CDR1 is KGHDR, CDR2 SFDVKD, per germline. Trimming cost V 2 bases and J 9 bases, with 10 bases left between them. The CDR3 DNA sequence: TGTGCCACCAGTGATTATCTAGATAGTGAGCAGTTCTTC. It codes for CATSDYLDSEQFF.

This clonotype was picked up a small number of times. The V call is TRBV28, the J call TRBJ2-1; 7 bases line up with TRBD1. The CDR3 contains 17 residues. The germline gives CDR1 MDHEN, CDR2 SYDVKM. The V and J ends lost 5 bases and 0 bases, in that order; junction bases with no gene match: 10. CDR3 amino acids: CASSTATGLGSYNEQFF. For the CDR3, the DNA is TGTGCCAGCAGTACAGCGACAGGGCTTGGCTCCTACAATGAGCAGTTCTTC.

This clonotype was seen more than once but under ten times. The chain uses TRBV4-2 and TRBJ2-7, with 13 positions matching TRBD2. After removal of 2 bases from V and 4 bases from J, the junction contained 11 bases not matched to a gene. CDR1 and CDR2 from the germline V gene are LGHNA and YNFKEQ. The CDR3 is 18 amino acids. CDR3 residues: CASSQFQGLAGNSYEQYF. CDR3 sequence (DNA): TGTGCCAGCAGCCAATTCCAGGGACTAGCGGGAAATTCTTACGAGCAGTACTTC.

The J gene is TRBJ2-7, the V gene TRBV4-3; TRBD2 agrees at 14 bases. The CDR3 sequence is 16 residues long. Per the germline V gene, CDR1 is LGHNA and CDR2 is YSLEER. V trimming: 0 bases; J trimming: 7 bases; junction bases outside the gene matches: 5. In nucleotides, the CDR3 is TGCGCCAGCAGCCAAGAGCCGGGACTAGCGGGAGTTGAGCAGTACTTC. Translated: CASSQEPGLAGVEQYF.